Sequencing of this T cell receptor (beta chain) was carried out in a study of blood T cells in healthy people across ages. Study conclusions and caveats: PBMC samples, being unsorted, prevented any conclusive comparison of naive and antigen-experienced cells.

Comment on this clonotype: The antigen is undetermined.

Primers used in a second PCR of about 6 to 11 cycles were a sample-barcoded 5' primer and a J-beta primer mix. TCRdb reprocessed the 5' RACE reads via MiXCR and lists one record per CDR3 protein. The repertoire holds under 700,000 distinct CDR3 sequences, 20% to 30% seen once, with just over 8.5% in the top ten. Donors ranged from roughly 6 to 100 years old and were healthy Caucasians in Russia. Germline CDR1 reads MNHEY; CDR2 reads SVGEGT. The CDR3 runs 16 residues. V shed 5 bases, J shed 4 bases, and the junction held 8 bases outside the gene matches. In addition, the sample was reused for a study of T cells of mothers and their children. That paper adds: The entire RNA extract went into cDNA synthesis at approximately 1.5 ug per 15 ul. With the M1S primer of the second PCR, sample barcodes and 2-4 random nucleotides were added.

The specimen was blood. The V call is TRBV6-2 or TRBV6-3, the J call TRBJ2-2, with 9 bases identical to TRBD2. The receptor's source is a boy aged 5 to 17 in good health. CDR3: CASSPDSGRFTGELFF. The CDR3 DNA follows: TGTGCCAGCAGTCCTGATAGCGGGAGATTCACCGGGGAGCTGTTTTTT.